The entry that follows covers one TCR beta chain sequence. The table came from immunoSEQ multiplex PCR; TCRdb's copy has only in-frame clones and leaves some out. The data show 50,000 to 60,000 clones, roughly 90% seen once. This sample is drawn from a study of blood T cell repertoires in COVID-19. Overall study: The samples span acute and convalescent COVID-19 from the United States, Italy and Spain.

Trimming removed 5 bases from V and 3 bases from J; junction bases left unmatched: 5. CDR1 KGHSH and CDR2 LQKENI come from the germline V gene. This CDR3 spans 14 amino acids. Sequenced sample: peripheral blood. The J gene is TRBJ1-1, the V gene TRBV18; 8 bases fit TRBD1. The clonotype originates from a man aged 55 to 69 with active COVID-19. Here the CDR3 DNA reads TGTGCCAGCTCAGCGACAGGGGTCCACACTGAAGCTTTCTTT. Translated: CASSATGVHTEAFF.